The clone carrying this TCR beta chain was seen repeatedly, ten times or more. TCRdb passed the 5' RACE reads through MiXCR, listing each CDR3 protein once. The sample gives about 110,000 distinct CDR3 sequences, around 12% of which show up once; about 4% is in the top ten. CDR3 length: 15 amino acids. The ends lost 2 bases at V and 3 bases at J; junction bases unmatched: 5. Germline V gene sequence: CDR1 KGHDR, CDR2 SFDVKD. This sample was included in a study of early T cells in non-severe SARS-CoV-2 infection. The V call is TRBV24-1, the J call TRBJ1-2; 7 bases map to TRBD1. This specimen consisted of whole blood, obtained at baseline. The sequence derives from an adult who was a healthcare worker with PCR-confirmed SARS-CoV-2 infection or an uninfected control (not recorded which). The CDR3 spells CATSDSRRGDYGYTF. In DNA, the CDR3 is TGTGCCACCAGTGATTCGCGCAGGGGGGACTATGGCTACACCTTC.